This T cell receptor (beta chain) emerged from a study of cytomegalovirus exposure and HLA in healthy donors. The donors were members of the validation cohort comprising roughly 130 subjects, separate from the roughly 690-subject first cohort. Assay: immunoSEQ multiplex PCR; the TCRdb copy retains only in-frame clones and omits some. The table includes about 360,000 clones, about nine tenths detected once. Findings of the study overall: Subsequent analysis revealed that first-cohort TCR clusters tended to co-occur in the approximately 120 validation repertoires. The study listed around 150 cytomegalovirus-associated TCR beta chains. The authors confirmed in vitro that a few CMV-associated chains were specific for CMV antigens.

This clone turned up a few times. Its antigen is undetermined. The germline gives CDR1 MNHEY, CDR2 SVGAGI. V lost 0 bases to trimming and J lost 3 bases, with 8 bases between them. CDR3 length: 15 residues. The clonotype comes from a woman aged 18 to 35 in good health and CMV-seronegative. Source material: PBMCs. The rearrangement links TRBV6-5 to TRBJ2-2; D not resolved. CDR3 nucleotides: TGTGCCAGCAGTTACTCTTGGCGGTACACCGGGGAGCTGTTTTTT. Protein product: CASSYSWRYTGELFF.